The rows below give T cell receptor beta chains drawn from one sample of a study of blood T cell repertoires in COVID-19. Repertoires were generated with immunoSEQ multiplex PCR, while TCRdb's copy carries only in-frame clones and drops some. The sample includes about 95,000 clones, 70% to 90% of them seen just once. The sequenced sample consisted of peripheral blood. The receptors shown here come from a man in his forties or fifties with COVID-19, enrolled during active disease. The CDR3 runs from the conserved cysteine through the conserved F or W. The D gene is left open where the match is weak. Clone sizes are given selectively: once, few, many, or a class where the clone is expanded.

TRBV6-6	TRBJ1-3	.	.	CASSYYGNTIYF	TGTGCCAGCAGTTATTATGGAAACACCATATATTTT
TRBV7-2	TRBJ2-2	.	.	CASSYTGLPNTGELFF	TGTGCCAGCAGTTATACGGGACTGCCGAACACCGGGGAGCTGTTTTTT
TRBV30	TRBJ1-6	.	TRBD1	CAWKPGQVSPLHF	TGTGCCTGGAAACCGGGACAGGTCTCACCCCTCCACTTT
TRBV6-1	TRBJ1-5	few	.	CASSEGQLNQPQHF	TGTGCCAGCAGTGAGGGACAACTAAATCAGCCCCAGCATTTT
TRBV30	TRBJ1-4	.	TRBD1	CAWSPQTGGREKLFF	TGTGCCTGGAGTCCCCAGACAGGGGGCCGGGAAAAACTGTTTTTT
TRBV2	TRBJ1-2	.	.	CASSESTVANYGYTF	TGTGCCAGCAGTGAAAGCACAGTCGCTAACTATGGCTACACCTTC
TRBV19	TRBJ2-1	.	.	CASSRTVLSYNEQFF	TGTGCCAGTAGTAGGACAGTCCTCTCCTACAATGAGCAGTTCTTC
TRBV7-2	TRBJ1-5	.	TRBD1	CASSPGTGGYQPQHF	TGTGCCAGCAGCCCCGGGACAGGGGGCTATCAGCCCCAGCATTTT
TRBV5-1	TRBJ2-5	.	TRBD2	CASSPTSGETQYF	TGCGCCAGCAGCCCGACTAGCGGGGAGACCCAGTACTTC
TRBV29-1	TRBJ2-2	.	.	CSAEEDGGPFELFF	TGCAGCGCAGAAGAGGACGGGGGGCCGTTTGAGCTGTTTTTT
TRBV5-1	TRBJ2-7	.	TRBD1	CASSSTGTVSPEQYF	TGCGCCAGCAGCTCTACCGGGACAGTTTCCCCCGAGCAGTACTTC